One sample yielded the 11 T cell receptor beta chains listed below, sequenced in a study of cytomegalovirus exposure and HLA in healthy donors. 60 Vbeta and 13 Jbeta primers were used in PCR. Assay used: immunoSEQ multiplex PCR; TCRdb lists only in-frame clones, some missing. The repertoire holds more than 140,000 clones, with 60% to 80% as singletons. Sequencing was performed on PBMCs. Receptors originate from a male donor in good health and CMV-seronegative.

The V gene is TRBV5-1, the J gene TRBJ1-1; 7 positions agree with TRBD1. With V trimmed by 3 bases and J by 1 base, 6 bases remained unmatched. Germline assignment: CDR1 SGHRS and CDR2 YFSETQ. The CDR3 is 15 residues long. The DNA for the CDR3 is TGCGCCAGCAGCTCGGGGGACAGCACGAACACTGAAGCTTTCTTT. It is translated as CASSSGDSTNTEAFF.

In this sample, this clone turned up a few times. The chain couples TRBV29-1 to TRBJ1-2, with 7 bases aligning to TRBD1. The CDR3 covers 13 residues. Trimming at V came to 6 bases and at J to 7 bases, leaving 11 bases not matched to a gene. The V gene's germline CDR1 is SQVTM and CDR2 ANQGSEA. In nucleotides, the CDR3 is TGCAGCGTGGGGGGACAGAGCCTCGGTGGCTACACCTTC. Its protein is CSVGGQSLGGYTF.

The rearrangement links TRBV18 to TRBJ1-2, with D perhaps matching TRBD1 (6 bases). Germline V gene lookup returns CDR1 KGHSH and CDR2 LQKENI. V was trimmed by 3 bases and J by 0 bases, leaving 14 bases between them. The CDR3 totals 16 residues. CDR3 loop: CASSPAGVGSNYGYTF. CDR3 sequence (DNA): TGTGCCAGCTCACCGGCAGGGGTGGGATCTAACTATGGCTACACCTTC.

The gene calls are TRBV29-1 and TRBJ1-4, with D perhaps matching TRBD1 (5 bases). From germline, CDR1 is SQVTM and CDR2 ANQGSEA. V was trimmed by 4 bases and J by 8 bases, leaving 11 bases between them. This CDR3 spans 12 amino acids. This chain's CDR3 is CSVARVGEKLFF. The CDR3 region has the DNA TGCAGCGTTGCCAGGGTGGGAGAAAAACTGTTTTTT.

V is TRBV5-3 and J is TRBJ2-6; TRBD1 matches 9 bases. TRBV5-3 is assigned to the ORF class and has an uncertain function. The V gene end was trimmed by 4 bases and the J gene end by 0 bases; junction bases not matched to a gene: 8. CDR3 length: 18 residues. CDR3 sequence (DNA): TGTGCCAGAAGCCTTTCGGGACAGGGAAGCTCTGGGGCCAACGTCCTGACTTTC. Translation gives CARSLSGQGSSGANVLTF.

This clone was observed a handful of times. The CDR3 coding sequence is TGCAGCGTCTCTAGTTGGAGGTCCTACGAGCAGTACTTC. Its protein is CSVSSWRSYEQYF. V gene TRBV29-1 combines with J gene TRBJ2-7; D might be TRBD2 (5 bases). CDR3 length: 13 residues. Germline CDR1 SQVTM, CDR2 ANQGSEA. The V and J ends lost 6 bases and 1 base respectively, with 13 bases between them.

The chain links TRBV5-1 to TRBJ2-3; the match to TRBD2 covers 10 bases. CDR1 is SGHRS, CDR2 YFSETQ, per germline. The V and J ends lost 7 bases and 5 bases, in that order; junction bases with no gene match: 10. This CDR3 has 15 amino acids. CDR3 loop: CASRLGLAGVDTQYF. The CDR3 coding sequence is TGCGCCAGCCGCCTGGGTCTAGCGGGGGTAGATACGCAGTATTTT.

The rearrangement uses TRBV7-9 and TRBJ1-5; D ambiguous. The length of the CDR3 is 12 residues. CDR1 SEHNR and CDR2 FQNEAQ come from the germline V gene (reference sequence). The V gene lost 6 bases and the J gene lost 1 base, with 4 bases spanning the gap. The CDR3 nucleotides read TGTGCCAGCAGACAGAGCAATCAGCCCCAGCATTTT. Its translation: CASRQSNQPQHF.

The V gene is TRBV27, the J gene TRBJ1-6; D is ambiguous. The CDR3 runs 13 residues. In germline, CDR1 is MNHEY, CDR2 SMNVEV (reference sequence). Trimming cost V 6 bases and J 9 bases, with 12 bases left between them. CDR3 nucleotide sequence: TGTGCCAGCAGGTTTTTTGCGGGTTCACCCCTCCACTTT. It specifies CASRFFAGSPLHF.

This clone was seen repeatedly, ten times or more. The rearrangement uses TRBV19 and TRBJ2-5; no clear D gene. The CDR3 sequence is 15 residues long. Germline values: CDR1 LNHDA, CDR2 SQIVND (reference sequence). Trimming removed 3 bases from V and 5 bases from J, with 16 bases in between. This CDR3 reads CASSIQLTIEETQYF. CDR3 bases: TGTGCCAGTAGTATCCAATTGACAATTGAGGAGACCCAGTACTTC.

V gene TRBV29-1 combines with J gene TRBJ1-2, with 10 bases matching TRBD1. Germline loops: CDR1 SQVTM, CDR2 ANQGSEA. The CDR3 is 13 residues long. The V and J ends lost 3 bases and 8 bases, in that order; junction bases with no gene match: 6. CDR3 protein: CSVDQGQGSGYTF. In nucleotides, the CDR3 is TGCAGCGTTGACCAGGGACAGGGGAGCGGCTACACCTTC.